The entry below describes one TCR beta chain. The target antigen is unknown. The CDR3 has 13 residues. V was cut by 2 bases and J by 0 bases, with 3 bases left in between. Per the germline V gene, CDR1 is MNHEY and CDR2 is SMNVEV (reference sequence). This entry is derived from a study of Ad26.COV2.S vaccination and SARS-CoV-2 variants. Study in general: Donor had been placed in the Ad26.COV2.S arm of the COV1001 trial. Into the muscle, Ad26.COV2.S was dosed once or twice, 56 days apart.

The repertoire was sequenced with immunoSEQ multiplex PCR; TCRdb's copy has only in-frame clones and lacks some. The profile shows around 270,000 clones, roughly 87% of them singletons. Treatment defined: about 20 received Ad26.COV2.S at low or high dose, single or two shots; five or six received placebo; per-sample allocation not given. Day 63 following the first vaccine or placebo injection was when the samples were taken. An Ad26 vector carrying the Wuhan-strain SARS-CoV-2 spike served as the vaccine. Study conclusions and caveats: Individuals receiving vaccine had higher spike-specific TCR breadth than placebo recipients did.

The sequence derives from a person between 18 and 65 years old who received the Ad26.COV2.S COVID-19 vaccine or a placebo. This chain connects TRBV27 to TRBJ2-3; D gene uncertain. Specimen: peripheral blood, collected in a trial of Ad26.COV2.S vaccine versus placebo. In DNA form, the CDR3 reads TGTGCCAGCAGTTTAGTGAGCACAGATACGCAGTATTTT. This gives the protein CASSLVSTDTQYF.